This passage covers 5 T cell receptor beta chains from one sample sequenced in a study of OX40 agonist ivuxolimab in advanced cancers. The method was immunoSEQ multiplex PCR; TCRdb's version includes in-frame clones alone and lacks a portion of them. This table holds tens of thousands of clones, over 75% found once. The starting material was CD4+ or CD8+ T cells sorted from blood, obtained in a trial of the OX40 agonist ivuxolimab. The receptors originated from an adult with an advanced solid tumor such as melanoma, head and neck, liver or kidney cancer.

The chain links TRBV18 to TRBJ2-7; D might be TRBD2 (7 bases). Trimming took 3 bases from V and 2 from J, leaving 11 bases between them. Germline assignment: CDR1 KGHSH and CDR2 LQKENI. CDR3 size: 14 residues. The CDR3 DNA sequence: TGTGCCAGCTCACCGGGGGGGGCGGCCTACGAGCAGTACTTC. The encoded protein is CASSPGGAAYEQYF.

The chain is built from TRBV7-3 and TRBJ2-6; 15 nucleotides line up with TRBD2. With 2 bases clipped from V and 2 bases from J, the junction kept 4 bases outside the gene matches. Germline V gene data show CDR1 as SGHTA and CDR2 as FQGTGA. The CDR3 is made up of 19 amino acids. The CDR3 DNA reads as TGTGCCAGCAGCTTAGGACTAGCGGGGGGGCCTGCTGGGGCCAACGTCCTGACTTTC. It codes for CASSLGLAGGPAGANVLTF.

In this sample, this clone turned up once. The chain couples TRBV7-6 to TRBJ1-3, with a tentative D call TRBD1 (5 bases). V was pared by 6 bases and J by 0 bases, with 18 bases between. Looked up from germline, CDR1 is SGHVS and CDR2 is FNYEAQ. CDR3 length equals 17 residues. The DNA for the CDR3 is TGTGCCAGCAGGCAACTTTCGGGGGGTAGCTCTGGAAACACCATATATTTT. This encodes CASRQLSGGSSGNTIYF.

The chain carries TRBV25-1 and TRBJ1-1, with 8 bases fitting TRBD1. The V gene end was trimmed by 4 bases and the J gene end by 5 bases; junction bases not matched to a gene: 6. Germline values: CDR1 MGHDK, CDR2 SYGVNS. This CDR3 is built from 14 residues. The CDR3 DNA reads TGTGCCAGCAGTGGGCCGACAGGGGTGACTGAAGCTTTCTTT. Protein: CASSGPTGVTEAFF.

This chain links TRBV7-8 with TRBJ1-4; possibly TRBD1 for D (5 bases). The CDR3 loop spans 14 amino acids. Deletions cut 5 bases from V and 2 bases from J, with 9 bases between. CDR1 and CDR2 (germline): SGHVS, FQNEAQ. The DNA of the CDR3 is TGTGCCAGCAGCGACCGGGACACTAATGAAAAACTGTTTTTT. Translation gives CASSDRDTNEKLFF.